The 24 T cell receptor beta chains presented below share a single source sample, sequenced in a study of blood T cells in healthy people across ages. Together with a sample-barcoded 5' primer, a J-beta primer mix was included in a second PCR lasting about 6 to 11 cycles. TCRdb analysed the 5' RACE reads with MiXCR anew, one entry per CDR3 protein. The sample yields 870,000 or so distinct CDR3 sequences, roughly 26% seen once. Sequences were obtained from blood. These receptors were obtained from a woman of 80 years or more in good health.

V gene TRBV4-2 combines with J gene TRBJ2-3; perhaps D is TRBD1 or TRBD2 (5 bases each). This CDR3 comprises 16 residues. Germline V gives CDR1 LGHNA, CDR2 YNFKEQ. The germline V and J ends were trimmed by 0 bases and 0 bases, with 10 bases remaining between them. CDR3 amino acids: CASSQDYGASTDTQYF. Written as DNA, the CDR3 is TGTGCCAGCAGCCAAGATTACGGGGCTAGCACAGATACGCAGTATTTT.

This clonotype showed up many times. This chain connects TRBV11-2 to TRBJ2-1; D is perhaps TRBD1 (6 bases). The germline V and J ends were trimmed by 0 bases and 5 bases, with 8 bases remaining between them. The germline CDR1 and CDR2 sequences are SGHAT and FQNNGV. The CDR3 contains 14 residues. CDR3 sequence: CASSLDGQHNEQFF. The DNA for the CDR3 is TGTGCCAGCAGCTTAGATGGACAGCACAATGAGCAGTTCTTC.

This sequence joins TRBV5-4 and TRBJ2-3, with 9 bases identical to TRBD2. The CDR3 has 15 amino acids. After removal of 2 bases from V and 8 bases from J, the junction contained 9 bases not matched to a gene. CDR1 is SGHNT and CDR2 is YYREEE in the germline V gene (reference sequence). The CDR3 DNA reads TGTGCCAGCAGCTTTGGCGGGGGGGCGGGGGGTACGCAGTATTTT. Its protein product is CASSFGGGAGGTQYF. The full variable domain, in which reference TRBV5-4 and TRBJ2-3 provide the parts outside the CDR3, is ETGVTQSPTHLIKTRGQQVTLRCSSQSGHNTVSWYQQALGQGPQFIFQYYREEENGRGNFPPRFSGLQFPNYSSELNVNALELDDSALYLCASSFGGGAGGTQYFGPGTRLTVL.

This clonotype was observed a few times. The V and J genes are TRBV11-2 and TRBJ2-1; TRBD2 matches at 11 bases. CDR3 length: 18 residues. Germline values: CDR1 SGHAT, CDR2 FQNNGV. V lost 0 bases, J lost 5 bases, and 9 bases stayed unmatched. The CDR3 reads CASSLDRMLAGGHNEQFF. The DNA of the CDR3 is TGTGCCAGCAGCTTAGATCGTATGCTAGCGGGGGGCCACAATGAGCAGTTCTTC.

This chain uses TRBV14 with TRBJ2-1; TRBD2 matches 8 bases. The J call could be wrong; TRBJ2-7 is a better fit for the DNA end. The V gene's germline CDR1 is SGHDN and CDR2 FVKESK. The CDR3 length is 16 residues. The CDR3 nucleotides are TGTGCCAGCAGCCAAGGTCCGGCGGGGGGCTACAATGAGCAGTACTTC. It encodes CASSQGPAGGYNEQYF.

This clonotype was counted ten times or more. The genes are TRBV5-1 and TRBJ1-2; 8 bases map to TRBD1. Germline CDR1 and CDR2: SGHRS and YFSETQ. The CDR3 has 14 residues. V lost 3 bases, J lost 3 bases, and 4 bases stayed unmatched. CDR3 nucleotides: TGCGCCAGCAGCTCTCAACAGGGGGACTATGGCTACACCTTC. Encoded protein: CASSSQQGDYGYTF.

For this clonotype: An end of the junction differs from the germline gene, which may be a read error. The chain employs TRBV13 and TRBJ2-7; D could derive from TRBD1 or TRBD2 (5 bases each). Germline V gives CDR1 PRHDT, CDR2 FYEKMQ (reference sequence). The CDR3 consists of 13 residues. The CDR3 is CASSLGRVREQYF. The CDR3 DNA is TGCGCCAGCAGCTTGGGGCGGGTTCGCGAGCAGTACTTC.

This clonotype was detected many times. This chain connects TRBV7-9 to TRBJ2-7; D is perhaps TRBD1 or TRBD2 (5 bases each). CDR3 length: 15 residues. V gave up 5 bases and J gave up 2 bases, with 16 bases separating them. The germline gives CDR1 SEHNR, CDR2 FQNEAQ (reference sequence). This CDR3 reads CASSAPGRTTYEQYF. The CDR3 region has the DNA TGTGCCAGCAGCGCTCCGGGACGCACGACCTACGAGCAGTACTTC.

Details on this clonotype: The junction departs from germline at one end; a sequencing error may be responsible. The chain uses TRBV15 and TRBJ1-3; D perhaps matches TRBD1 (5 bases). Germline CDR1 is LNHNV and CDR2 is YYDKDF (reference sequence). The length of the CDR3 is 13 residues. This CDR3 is CATSRFTGSTIYF. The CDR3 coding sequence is TGTGCCACCAGCAGATTTACAGGAAGCACCATATATTTT.

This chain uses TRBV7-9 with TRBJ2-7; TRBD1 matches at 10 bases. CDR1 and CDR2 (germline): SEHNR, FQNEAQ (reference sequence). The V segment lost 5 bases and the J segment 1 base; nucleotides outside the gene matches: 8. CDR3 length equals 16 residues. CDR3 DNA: TGTGCCAGCAGCCCCGGGGGGGGACAGGGGTCCTACGAGCAGTACTTC. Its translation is CASSPGGGQGSYEQYF.

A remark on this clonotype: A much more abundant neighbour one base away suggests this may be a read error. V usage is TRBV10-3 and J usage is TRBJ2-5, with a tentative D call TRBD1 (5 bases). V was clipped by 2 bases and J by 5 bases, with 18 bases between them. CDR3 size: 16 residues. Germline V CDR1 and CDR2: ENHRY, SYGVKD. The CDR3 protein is CAISEALIGARETQYF. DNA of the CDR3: TGTGCCATCAGTGAGGCTTTGATAGGGGCCCGGGAGACCCAGTACTTC.

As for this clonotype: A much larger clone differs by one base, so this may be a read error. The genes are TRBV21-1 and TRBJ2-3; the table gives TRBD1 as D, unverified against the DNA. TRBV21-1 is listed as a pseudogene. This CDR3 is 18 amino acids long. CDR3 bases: TGTGCCAGCAGGTCCGACAGGGGGGGACTATGGCACGCAGATACGCAGTATTTT. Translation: CASRSDRGGLWHADTQYF.

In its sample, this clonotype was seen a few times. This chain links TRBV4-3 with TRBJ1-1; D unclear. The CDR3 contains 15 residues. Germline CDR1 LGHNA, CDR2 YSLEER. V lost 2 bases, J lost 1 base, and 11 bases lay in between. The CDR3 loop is CASSQSWTGNTEAFF. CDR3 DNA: TGCGCCAGCAGCCAATCGTGGACGGGGAACACTGAAGCTTTCTTT.

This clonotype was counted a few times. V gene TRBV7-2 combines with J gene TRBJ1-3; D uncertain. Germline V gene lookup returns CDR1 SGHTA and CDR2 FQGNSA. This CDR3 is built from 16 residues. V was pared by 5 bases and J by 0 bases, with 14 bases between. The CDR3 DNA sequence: TGTGCCAGCAGCCCAAGGGCTGCCGTCTCTGGAAACACCATATATTTT. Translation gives CASSPRAAVSGNTIYF.

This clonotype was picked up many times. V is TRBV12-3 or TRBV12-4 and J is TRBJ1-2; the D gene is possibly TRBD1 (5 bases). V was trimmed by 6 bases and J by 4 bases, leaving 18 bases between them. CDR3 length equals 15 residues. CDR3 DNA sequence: TGTGCCAGCAGACCGGTCGGGGGGGGACTCTATGGCTACACCTTC. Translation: CASRPVGGGLYGYTF.

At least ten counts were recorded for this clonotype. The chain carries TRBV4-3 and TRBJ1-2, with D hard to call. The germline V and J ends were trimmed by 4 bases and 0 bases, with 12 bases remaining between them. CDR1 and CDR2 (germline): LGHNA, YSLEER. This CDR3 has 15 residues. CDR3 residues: CASSPSIGANYGYTF. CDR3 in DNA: TGCGCCAGCAGCCCTTCCATCGGGGCTAACTATGGCTACACCTTC.

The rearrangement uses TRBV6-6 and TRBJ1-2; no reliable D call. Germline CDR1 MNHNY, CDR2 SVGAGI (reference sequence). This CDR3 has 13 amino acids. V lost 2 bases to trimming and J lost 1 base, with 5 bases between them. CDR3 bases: TGTGCCAGCAGTTACGAGTTTAACTATGGCTACACCTTC. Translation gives CASSYEFNYGYTF.

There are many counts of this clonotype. The CDR3 region is CSVHGTGDEQFF. The DNA for the CDR3 is TGCAGTGTCCATGGGACAGGGGATGAGCAGTTCTTC. V is TRBV20-1 and J is TRBJ2-1, with 10 bases matching TRBD1. The ends lost 7 bases at V and 8 bases at J; junction bases unmatched: 5. The germline gives CDR1 DFQATT, CDR2 SNEGSKA (reference sequence). The CDR3 is 12 amino acids.

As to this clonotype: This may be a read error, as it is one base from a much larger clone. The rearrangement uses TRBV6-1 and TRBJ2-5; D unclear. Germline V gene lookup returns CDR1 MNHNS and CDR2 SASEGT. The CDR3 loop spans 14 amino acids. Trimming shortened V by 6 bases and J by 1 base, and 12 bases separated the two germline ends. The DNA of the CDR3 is TGTGCCAGCAGGGCTCAACCTACCCAAGAGACCCAGTACTTC. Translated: CASRAQPTQETQYF.

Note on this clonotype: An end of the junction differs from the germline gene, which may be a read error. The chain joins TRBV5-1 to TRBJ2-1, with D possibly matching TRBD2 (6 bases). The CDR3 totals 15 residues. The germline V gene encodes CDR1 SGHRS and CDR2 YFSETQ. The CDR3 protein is CASSLQGTACNELFF. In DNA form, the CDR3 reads TGCGCCAGCAGCTTGCAAGGGACTGCCTGCAATGAGCTGTTCTTC.

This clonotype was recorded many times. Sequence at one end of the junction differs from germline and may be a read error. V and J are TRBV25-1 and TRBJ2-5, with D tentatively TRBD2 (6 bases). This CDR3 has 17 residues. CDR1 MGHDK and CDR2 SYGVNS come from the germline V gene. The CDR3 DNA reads TGTGCCAGCAGTGATCCTCAAATACTAGCAAACCAGGAGACCCAGTACTTC. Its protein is CASSDPQILANQETQYF.

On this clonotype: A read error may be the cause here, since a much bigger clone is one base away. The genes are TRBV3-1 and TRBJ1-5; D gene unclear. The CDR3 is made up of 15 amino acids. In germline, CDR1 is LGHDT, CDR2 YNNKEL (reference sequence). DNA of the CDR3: TGTGCCAGCAACCAAGGCGGGAATAGCAATCAGCCCCAGCATTTT. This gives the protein CASNQGGNSNQPQHF.

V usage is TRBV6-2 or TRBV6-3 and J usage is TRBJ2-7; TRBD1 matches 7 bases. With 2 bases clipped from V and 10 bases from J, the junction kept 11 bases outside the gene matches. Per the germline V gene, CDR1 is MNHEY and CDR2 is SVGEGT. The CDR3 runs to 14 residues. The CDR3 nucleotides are TGTGCCAGCAGTTACCACGACAGGGCGGAGGCCCAGTACTTC. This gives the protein CASSYHDRAEAQYF.

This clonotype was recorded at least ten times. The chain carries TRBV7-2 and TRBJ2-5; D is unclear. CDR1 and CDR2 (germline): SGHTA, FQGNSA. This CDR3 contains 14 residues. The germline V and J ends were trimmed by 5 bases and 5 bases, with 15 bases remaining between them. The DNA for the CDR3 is TGTGCCAGCAGCCAAGGCGGAGACGCGGAGACCCAGTACTTC. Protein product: CASSQGGDAETQYF.